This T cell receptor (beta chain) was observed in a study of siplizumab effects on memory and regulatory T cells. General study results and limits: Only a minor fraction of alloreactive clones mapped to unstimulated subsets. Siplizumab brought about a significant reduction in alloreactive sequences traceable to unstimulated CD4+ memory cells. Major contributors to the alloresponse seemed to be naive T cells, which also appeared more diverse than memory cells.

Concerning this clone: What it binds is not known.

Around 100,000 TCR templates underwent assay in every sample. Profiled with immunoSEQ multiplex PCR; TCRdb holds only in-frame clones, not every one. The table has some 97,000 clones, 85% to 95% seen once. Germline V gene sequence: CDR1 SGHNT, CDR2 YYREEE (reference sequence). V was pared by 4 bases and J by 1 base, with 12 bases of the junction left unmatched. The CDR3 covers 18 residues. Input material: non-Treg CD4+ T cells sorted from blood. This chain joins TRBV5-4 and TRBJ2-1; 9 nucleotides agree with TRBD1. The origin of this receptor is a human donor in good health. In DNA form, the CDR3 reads TGTGCCAGCAGCCCAGGCACAGGGGGCGCGAATTCCTACAATGAGCAGTTCTTC. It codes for CASSPGTGGANSYNEQFF.